Listed here are 18 T cell receptor beta chains from one sample, sequenced in a study of technical replicates of blood from four donors. Generated by immunoSEQ multiplex PCR, the TCRdb table keeps only in-frame clones and is missing some. The table has about 97,000 clones, approximately 96% seen once. The sequenced material came from T cells isolated from PBMCs. The receptors stem from a human donor in good health.

The V call is TRBV19, the J call TRBJ1-2; perhaps TRBD1 as D (6 bases). The germline V gene encodes CDR1 LNHDA and CDR2 SQIVND (reference sequence). The CDR3 is 14 amino acids. The V gene lost 6 bases and the J gene lost 2 bases, with 13 bases spanning the gap. CDR3 loop: CASSVGAENYGYTF. The CDR3 DNA sequence: TGTGCCAGTAGCGTGGGGGCGGAAAACTATGGCTACACCTTC. The whole variable domain, filled in from reference TRBV19 and TRBJ1-2, reads DGGITQSPKYLFRKEGQNVTLSCEQNLNHDAMYWYRQDPGQGLRLIYYSQIVNDFQKGDIAEGYSVSREKKESFPLTVTSAQKNPTAFYLCASSVGAENYGYTFGSGTRLTVV.

The chain recombines TRBV19 with TRBJ1-2, with D possibly matching TRBD1 (6 bases). CDR1 is LNHDA, CDR2 SQIVND, per germline (reference sequence). V lost 4 bases and J lost 4, with 16 bases in between. CDR3 size: 15 residues. The DNA of the CDR3 is TGTGCCAGTAGTAAAGACAGGCTGGTCGGCTATGGCTACACCTTC. Encoded protein: CASSKDRLVGYGYTF.

The chain is built from TRBV7-3 and TRBJ2-3, with 9 bases matching TRBD1. V was pared by 2 bases and J by 0 bases, with 0 bases of the junction left unmatched. This CDR3 is 15 amino acids long. CDR1 SGHTA and CDR2 FQGTGA come from the germline V gene. The CDR3 DNA sequence: TGTGCCAGCAGCTTAGGGACAGGGAGCACAGATACGCAGTATTTT. It codes for CASSLGTGSTDTQYF.

This clone came up once. The chain has TRBV10-3 and TRBJ2-3, with 8 bases aligning to TRBD2. CDR1 ENHRY and CDR2 SYGVKD come from the germline V gene. The CDR3 has 19 residues. The junction had 19 bases not matched to a gene; V was cut back by 1 base and J by 7 bases. The CDR3 sequence: CAISELVGRAFSKPYTQYF. CDR3 bases: TGTGCCATCAGTGAGTTAGTCGGGAGGGCCTTCTCCAAACCCTATACGCAGTATTTT.

The chain is built from TRBV6-6 and TRBJ2-5; TRBD2 is a possible D gene (6 bases). Germline CDR1 and CDR2: MNHNY and SVGAGI (reference sequence). Trimming removed 6 bases from V and 5 bases from J, with 7 bases in between. The CDR3 runs 11 residues. CDR3 in amino acids: CASSGSETQYF. CDR3 nucleotide sequence: TGTGCCAGCAGCGGGAGTGAGACCCAGTACTTC.

CDR3 amino acids: CASSRERNQPQHF. The CDR3 bases are TGTGCCAGCAGCCGGGAAAGGAATCAGCCCCAGCATTTT. The V call is TRBV5-6, the J call TRBJ1-5, with D uncertain. This CDR3 has 13 amino acids. The V end was cut by 4 bases, the J end by 4 bases, with 9 bases between. The germline V gene encodes CDR1 SGHDT and CDR2 YYEEEE.

The rearrangement joins TRBV27 to TRBJ1-2; TRBD1 agrees at 8 bases. Germline CDR1 is MNHEY and CDR2 is SMNVEV (reference sequence). Trimming at V came to 2 bases and at J to 5 bases, leaving 1 base not matched to a gene. CDR3 length equals 13 residues. The CDR3 spells CASSLRQGYGYTF. The CDR3 nucleotides read TGTGCCAGCAGTTTAAGACAGGGGTATGGCTACACCTTC.

The V and J genes are TRBV28 and TRBJ1-1; 7 nucleotides match TRBD1. The CDR3 contains 16 residues. V shed 1 base, J shed 1 base, and the junction held 6 bases outside the gene matches. The V gene's germline CDR1 is MDHEN and CDR2 SYDVKM. In nucleotides, the CDR3 is TGTGCCAGCAGTTTATTCGGACAGGAGCCGAACACTGAAGCTTTCTTT. Translated, it gives CASSLFGQEPNTEAFF.

This clone was observed a few times. The V call is TRBV2, the J call TRBJ2-3; perhaps TRBD2 as D (5 bases). V shed 5 bases and J shed 2 bases, with 14 bases lying between them. The CDR3 is 15 amino acids. Germline CDR1 is SNHLY and CDR2 is FYNNEI. DNA for the CDR3: TGTGCCAGCAGTTTGGCGGGTACCCTCACAGATACGCAGTATTTT. This gives the protein CASSLAGTLTDTQYF.

The gene calls are TRBV6-1 and TRBJ2-7; 8 bases fit TRBD2. The CDR3 covers 15 residues. The J segment lost 6 bases and the V segment lost 3 bases, leaving 10 bases of the junction unmatched. In germline, CDR1 is MNHNS, CDR2 SASEGT. The chain's CDR3 is CASSDKREGASEQYF. The CDR3 region has the DNA TGTGCCAGCAGTGATAAACGGGAGGGAGCCTCCGAGCAGTACTTC.

This clone was recorded once. This sequence joins TRBV18 and TRBJ1-3; D gene ambiguous. Per the germline V gene, CDR1 is KGHSH and CDR2 is LQKENI. Trimming removed 2 bases from V and 0 bases from J, with 5 bases in between. The CDR3 extends over 14 amino acids. CDR3 region: CASSPASSGNTIYF. Here the CDR3 DNA reads TGTGCCAGCTCACCAGCCAGCTCTGGAAACACCATATATTTT.

The genes are TRBV7-3 and TRBJ2-1; no reliable D call. V lost 2 bases to trimming and J lost 1 base, with 18 bases between them. Germline assignment: CDR1 SGHTA and CDR2 FQGTGA. The CDR3 contains 18 residues. The chain's CDR3 is CASSLAAPLPGSYNEQFF. The CDR3 nucleotides are TGTGCCAGCAGCTTAGCGGCCCCCCTACCCGGATCCTACAATGAGCAGTTCTTC.

The chain combines TRBV27 with TRBJ2-5; no reliable D call. The CDR3 loop spans 14 amino acids. With 2 bases removed from V and 5 bases from J, the gap between germline ends came to 12 bases. Germline V gene lookup returns CDR1 MNHEY and CDR2 SMNVEV (reference sequence). The CDR3 nucleotides are TGTGCCAGCAGTTTAGGCCTCGGGTACGAGACCCAGTACTTC. Translation: CASSLGLGYETQYF.

The chain joins TRBV5-1 to TRBJ2-1; 8 bases line up with TRBD1. V lost 3 bases, J lost 6 bases, and 17 bases stayed unmatched. The V gene's germline CDR1 is SGHRS and CDR2 YFSETQ. The CDR3 spans 18 residues. Here the CDR3 reads CASSSTRELGQGVNEQFF. CDR3 nucleotides: TGCGCCAGCAGCTCTACTCGGGAGCTAGGACAGGGAGTCAATGAGCAGTTCTTC.

This CDR3 is CASSTSKSDYEQYF. The CDR3 DNA sequence: TGCGCCAGCTCGACTAGTAAGTCGGACTACGAGCAGTACTTC. The chain carries TRBV10-2 and TRBJ2-7; tentatively, D is TRBD2 (6 bases). Germline CDR1 WSHSY, CDR2 SAAADI. Trimming pared 8 bases from V and 3 bases from J, leaving 17 bases between. The CDR3 totals 14 residues.

The chain employs TRBV7-5 and TRBJ2-3; TRBD2 is the table's D call, not checked against the DNA. TRBV7-5 is given as a pseudogene. This CDR3 has 16 residues. CDR3 loop: CARSFEGGPVRDTQYF. In DNA, the CDR3 is TGTGCCAGAAGCTTCGAGGGAGGGCCGGTACGGGATACGCAGTATTTT.

This chain links TRBV28 with TRBJ2-5; D perhaps matches TRBD2 (6 bases). The length of the CDR3 is 14 residues. The germline V and J ends were trimmed by 7 bases and 3 bases, with 15 bases remaining between them. Germline-derived CDR1 and CDR2 are MDHEN and SYDVKM. CDR3 sequence reads: CASNLLGEEETQYF. CDR3 nucleotide sequence: TGTGCCAGCAATCTCCTAGGGGAGGAAGAGACCCAGTACTTC.

V gene TRBV5-1 combines with J gene TRBJ2-7, with a possible D match to TRBD2 (5 bases). Germline loops: CDR1 SGHRS, CDR2 YFSETQ. Trimming took 4 bases from V and 0 from J, leaving 11 bases between them. CDR3 length: 14 residues. This chain's CDR3 is CASSLGRGSYEQYF. CDR3 DNA sequence: TGCGCCAGCAGCCTAGGACGGGGCTCCTACGAGCAGTACTTC. Complete variable domain (other parts from reference TRBV5-1 and TRBJ2-7): KAGVTQTPRYLIKTRGQQVTLSCSPISGHRSVSWYQQTPGQGLQFLFEYFSETQRNKGNFPGRFSGRQFSNSRSEMNVSTLELGDSALYLCASSLGRGSYEQYFGPGTRLTVT.